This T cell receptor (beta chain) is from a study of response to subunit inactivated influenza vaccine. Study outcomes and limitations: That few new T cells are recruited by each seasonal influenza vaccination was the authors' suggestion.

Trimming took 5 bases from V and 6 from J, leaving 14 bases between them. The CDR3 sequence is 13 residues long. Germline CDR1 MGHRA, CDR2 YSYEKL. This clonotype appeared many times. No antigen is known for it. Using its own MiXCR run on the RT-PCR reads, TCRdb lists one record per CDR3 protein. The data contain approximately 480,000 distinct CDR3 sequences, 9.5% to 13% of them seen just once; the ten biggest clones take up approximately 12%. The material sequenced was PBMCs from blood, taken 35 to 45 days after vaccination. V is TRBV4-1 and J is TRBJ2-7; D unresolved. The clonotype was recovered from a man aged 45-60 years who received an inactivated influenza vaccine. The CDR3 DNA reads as TGCGCCAGCAGCGATCCTTGGGTTTCCGAGCAGTACTTC. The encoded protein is CASSDPWVSEQYF.